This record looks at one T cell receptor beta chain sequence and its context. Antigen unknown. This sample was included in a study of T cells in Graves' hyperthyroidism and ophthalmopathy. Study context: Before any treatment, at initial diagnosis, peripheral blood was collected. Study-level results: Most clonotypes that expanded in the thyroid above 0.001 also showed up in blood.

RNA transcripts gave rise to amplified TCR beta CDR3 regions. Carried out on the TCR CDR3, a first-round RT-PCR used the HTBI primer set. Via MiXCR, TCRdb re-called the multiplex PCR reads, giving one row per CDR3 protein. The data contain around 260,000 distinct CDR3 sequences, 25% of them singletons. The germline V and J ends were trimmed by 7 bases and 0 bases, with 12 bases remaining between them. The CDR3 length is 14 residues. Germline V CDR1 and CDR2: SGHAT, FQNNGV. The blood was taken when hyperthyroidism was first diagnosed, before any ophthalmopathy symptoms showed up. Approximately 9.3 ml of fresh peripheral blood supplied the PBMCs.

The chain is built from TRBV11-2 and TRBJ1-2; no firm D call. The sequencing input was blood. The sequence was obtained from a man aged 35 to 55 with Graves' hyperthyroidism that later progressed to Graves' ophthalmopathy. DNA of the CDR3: TGTGCCAGCACTCCCCGCGGGTCTAACTATGGCTACACCTTC. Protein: CASTPRGSNYGYTF.